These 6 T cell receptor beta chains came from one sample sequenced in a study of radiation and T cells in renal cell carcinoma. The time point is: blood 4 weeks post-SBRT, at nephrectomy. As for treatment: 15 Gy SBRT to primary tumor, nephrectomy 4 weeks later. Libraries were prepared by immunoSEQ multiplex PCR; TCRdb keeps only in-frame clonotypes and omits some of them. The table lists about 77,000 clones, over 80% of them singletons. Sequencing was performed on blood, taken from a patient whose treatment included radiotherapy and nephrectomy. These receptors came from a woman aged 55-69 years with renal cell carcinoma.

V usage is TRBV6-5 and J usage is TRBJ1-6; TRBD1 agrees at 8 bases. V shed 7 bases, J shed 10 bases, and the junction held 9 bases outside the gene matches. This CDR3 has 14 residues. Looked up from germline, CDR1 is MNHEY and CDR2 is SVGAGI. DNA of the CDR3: TGTGCCAGCACGCAACCCGGACAGGGATCACCCCTCCACTTT. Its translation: CASTQPGQGSPLHF.

This chain's CDR3 is CASLGQNTDTQYF. As DNA, the CDR3 is TGTGCCAGCCTAGGACAGAACACAGATACGCAGTATTTT. The V gene is TRBV28, the J gene TRBJ2-3; D perhaps matches TRBD1 (6 bases). The CDR3 contains 13 residues. V was cut by 8 bases and J by 2 bases, with 11 bases left in between. Germline V gene sequence: CDR1 MDHEN, CDR2 SYDVKM.

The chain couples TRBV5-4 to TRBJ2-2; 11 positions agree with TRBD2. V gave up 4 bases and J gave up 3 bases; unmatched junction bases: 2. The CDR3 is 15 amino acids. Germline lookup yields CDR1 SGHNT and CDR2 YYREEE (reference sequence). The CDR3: CASSTGLADTGELFF. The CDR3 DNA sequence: TGTGCCAGCAGCACGGGACTAGCGGACACCGGGGAGCTGTTTTTT.

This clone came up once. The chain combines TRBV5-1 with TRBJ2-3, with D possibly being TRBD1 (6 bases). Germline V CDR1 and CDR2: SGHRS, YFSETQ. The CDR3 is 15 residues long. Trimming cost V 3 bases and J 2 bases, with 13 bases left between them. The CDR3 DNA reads TGCGCCAGCAGCTCCCAGGGGACCTCCACAGATACGCAGTATTTT. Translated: CASSSQGTSTDTQYF.

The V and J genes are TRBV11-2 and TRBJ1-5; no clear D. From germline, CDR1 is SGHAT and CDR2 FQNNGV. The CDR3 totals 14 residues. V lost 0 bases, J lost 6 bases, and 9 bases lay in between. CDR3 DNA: TGTGCCAGCAGCTTAGAGTCGGGCCCTCAGCCCCAGCATTTT. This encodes CASSLESGPQPQHF.

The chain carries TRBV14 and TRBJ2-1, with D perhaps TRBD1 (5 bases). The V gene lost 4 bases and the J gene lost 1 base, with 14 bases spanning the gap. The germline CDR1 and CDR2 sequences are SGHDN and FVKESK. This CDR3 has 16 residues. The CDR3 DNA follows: TGTGCCAGCAGCCCCATAGGGCAGGGTTCCTACAATGAGCAGTTCTTC. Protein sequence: CASSPIGQGSYNEQFF.